This TCR beta chain was sequenced for a study of blood T cell repertoires in COVID-19. The CDR3 covers 13 residues. V lost 10 bases, J lost 4 bases, and 7 bases stayed unmatched. TCRdb keeps only in-frame clones here, not all; method: immunoSEQ multiplex PCR. The repertoire includes about 81,000 clones, about four fifths of them detected once, and 7% to 9.5% sits in the top ten. The clonotype was recovered from a human donor in a cohort sampled during active COVID-19. This chain joins TRBV12-3 or TRBV12-4 and TRBJ1-2; 9 bases match TRBD1. The sample taken for sequencing was peripheral blood. The DNA for the CDR3 is TGTGCCACCACAGGGGGCCTTGGCTATGGCTACACCTTC. Amino acid sequence: CATTGGLGYGYTF.